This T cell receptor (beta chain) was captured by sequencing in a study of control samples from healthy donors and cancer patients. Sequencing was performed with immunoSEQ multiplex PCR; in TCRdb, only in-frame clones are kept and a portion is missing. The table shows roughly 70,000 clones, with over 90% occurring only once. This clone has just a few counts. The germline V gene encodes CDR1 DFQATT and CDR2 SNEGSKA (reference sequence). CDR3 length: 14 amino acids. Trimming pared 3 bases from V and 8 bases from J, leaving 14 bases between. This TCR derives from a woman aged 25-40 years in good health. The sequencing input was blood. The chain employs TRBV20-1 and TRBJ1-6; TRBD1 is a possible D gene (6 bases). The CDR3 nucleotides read TGCAGTGCTAGTAGCGGGGGCGAGTATTCACCCCTCCACTTT. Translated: CSASSGGEYSPLHF.